What follows describes a single T cell receptor beta chain. Between the trimmed V and J ends, which lost 0 bases and 0 bases, there was a span of 10 bases. The CDR3 loop spans 15 amino acids. The V gene's germline CDR1 is SGHDT and CDR2 YYEEEE. The data belong to a study of cytomegalovirus exposure and HLA in healthy donors. With 60 Vbeta and 13 Jbeta primers, the PCR was carried out. Generated by immunoSEQ multiplex PCR, the TCRdb table keeps only in-frame clones and is missing some. The sample records more than 150,000 clones, approximately 79% being singletons. The clonotype comes from a middle-aged man in good health and CMV-seropositive. The rearrangement links TRBV5-6 to TRBJ2-7; D is uncertain. Sample: PBMCs. The CDR3 DNA reads as TGTGCCAGCAGCTTGGGAAGCCGTATCTCCTACGAGCAGTACTTC. This sequence encodes CASSLGSRISYEQYF.